The 32 T cell receptor beta chains below all came from one sample that was sequenced in a study of cytomegalovirus exposure and HLA in healthy donors. Produced via immunoSEQ multiplex PCR; TCRdb's table is partial and in-frame only. Of around 99,000 clones in the sample, 88% were seen once. The specimen sequenced was PBMCs. These receptors were obtained from a young woman in good health and CMV-seronegative.

The rearrangement joins TRBV28 to TRBJ2-1; 9 bases are shared with TRBD2. The junction had 12 bases not matched to a gene; V was cut back by 6 bases and J by 6 bases. The CDR3 loop spans 16 amino acids. Per germline, CDR1 MDHEN and CDR2 SYDVKM. CDR3 amino acids: CASSRWGGTSLNEQFF. CDR3 in DNA: TGTGCCAGCAGCCGCTGGGGAGGGACTAGCCTCAATGAGCAGTTCTTC.

The CDR3 reads CASSHWDSGTQYF. The CDR3 DNA reads TGCGCCAGCAGCCATTGGGACAGTGGGACCCAGTACTTC. The J gene is TRBJ2-5, the V gene TRBV4-3, with TRBD1 matching over 7 bases. The CDR3 totals 13 residues. Looked up from germline, CDR1 is LGHNA and CDR2 is YSLEER. Losses at the gene ends were 3 bases for V and 7 bases for J; bases not matched to a gene: 5.

CDR3 protein: CASSFRRDYEAFF. CDR3 in DNA: TGTGCCAGCAGCTTCCGGCGGGACTATGAAGCTTTCTTT. This chain links TRBV7-9 with TRBJ1-1; tentative D call: TRBD1 (5 bases). Per the germline V gene, CDR1 is SEHNR and CDR2 is FQNEAQ (reference sequence). V was pared by 3 bases and J by 7 bases, with 12 bases between. CDR3 length equals 13 residues.

The J gene is TRBJ2-2, the V gene TRBV30; maybe TRBD2 (5 bases). The germline gives CDR1 GTSNPN, CDR2 SVGIG (reference sequence). V lost 0 bases, J lost 5 bases, and 10 bases lay in between. The CDR3 spans 14 residues. CDR3 amino acids: CAWSVRRVTGELFF. The CDR3 nucleotides are TGTGCCTGGAGTGTACGGCGGGTTACCGGGGAGCTGTTTTTT.

The rearrangement joins TRBV5-5 to TRBJ1-3; D unclear. CDR3 length: 14 amino acids. Germline CDR1 and CDR2: SGHKS and YYEKEE (reference sequence). The V and J ends lost 2 bases and 4 bases respectively, with 10 bases between them. In nucleotides, the CDR3 is TGTGCCAGCAGCTTCCCCGGTCCCGGAAACACCATATATTTT. Translated, it gives CASSFPGPGNTIYF.

This chain uses TRBV6-5 with TRBJ2-7, with a possible D match to TRBD1 (5 bases). The V end was cut by 6 bases, the J end by 0 bases, with 15 bases between. The CDR3 extends over 15 amino acids. Germline lookup yields CDR1 MNHEY and CDR2 SVGAGI. The CDR3 nucleotides are TGTGCCAGCAGCCAGCGATGGGGCCTCTCCTACGAGCAGTACTTC. Amino acids: CASSQRWGLSYEQYF.

The chain uses TRBV6-1 and TRBJ2-1; D gene uncertain. CDR1 is MNHNS and CDR2 is SASEGT in the germline V gene. The CDR3 runs to 15 residues. Trimming removed 4 bases at V and 9 bases at J, with 19 bases between. The CDR3 reads CASSAPLLDSIEQFF. The CDR3 DNA follows: TGTGCCAGCAGTGCCCCTCTTCTAGATAGTATTGAGCAGTTCTTC.

The chain uses TRBV10-3 and TRBJ1-2; 9 bases are a match to TRBD1. The germline CDR1 and CDR2 sequences are ENHRY and SYGVKD. The V segment lost 1 base and the J segment 8 bases; nucleotides outside the gene matches: 8. CDR3 length equals 15 residues. Written as DNA, the CDR3 is TGTGCCATCAGTGAGTTGGACAGGGGTACGGGGGGCTACACCTTC. This sequence encodes CAISELDRGTGGYTF.

The chain employs TRBV6-1 and TRBJ2-3; 12 bases are a match to TRBD2. The germline CDR1 and CDR2 sequences are MNHNS and SASEGT. The CDR3 has 15 residues. Losses at the gene ends were 3 bases for V and 4 bases for J; bases not matched to a gene: 2. The CDR3: CASSESSGGADTQYF. DNA of the CDR3: TGTGCCAGCAGTGAGTCTAGCGGGGGGGCAGATACGCAGTATTTT.

The V call is TRBV9, the J call TRBJ2-3; D remains ambiguous. V was trimmed by 0 bases and J by 4 bases, leaving 6 bases between them. Germline CDR1 is SGDLS and CDR2 is YYNGEE. The CDR3 has 13 residues. The CDR3 is CASSVVPADTQYF. As DNA, the CDR3 is TGTGCCAGCAGCGTAGTGCCGGCAGATACGCAGTATTTT.

Concerning this clone: At the DNA level, this CDR3 is encoded by other sequences in the same sample as well. The genes are TRBV7-9 and TRBJ1-4; 10 bases align to TRBD1. Germline trimming cut 5 bases from V and 7 bases from J; bases unmatched to any gene: 4. CDR3 length equals 14 residues. In germline, CDR1 is SEHNR, CDR2 FQNEAQ (reference sequence). CDR3 loop: CASSRQGAFEKLFF. The CDR3 nucleotides are TGTGCCAGCAGCCGACAGGGGGCGTTTGAAAAACTGTTTTTT.

This clone was counted once. The chain couples TRBV27 to TRBJ2-4; possibly TRBD2 for D (7 bases). Trimming shortened V by 4 bases and J by 8 bases, and 18 bases separated the two germline ends. Germline CDR1 and CDR2: MNHEY and SMNVEV (reference sequence). The CDR3 is 15 amino acids. The CDR3, as DNA: TGTGCCAGCAGTTCACCCCTCCAGGGGAGGGACATTCAGTACTTC. It encodes CASSSPLQGRDIQYF.

The chain couples TRBV30 to TRBJ1-2; D perhaps matches TRBD1 (6 bases). Trimming shortened V by 2 bases and J by 3 bases, and 13 bases separated the two germline ends. CDR3 length: 14 residues. Germline V lookup: CDR1 GTSNPN, CDR2 SVGIG (reference sequence). The CDR3 DNA follows: TGTGCCTGGAGTACCACGACAGGCCACTATGGCTACACCTTC. This sequence encodes CAWSTTTGHYGYTF.

This chain links TRBV5-4 with TRBJ2-3, with TRBD2 identical over 13 bases. Germline CDR1 SGHNT, CDR2 YYREEE (reference sequence). V trimming: 4 bases; J trimming: 2 bases; junction bases outside the gene matches: 4. The CDR3 covers 16 residues. CDR3: CASSSGLAGVTDTQYF. CDR3 sequence (DNA): TGTGCCAGCAGCAGCGGACTAGCGGGGGTCACAGATACGCAGTATTTT. The whole variable domain, filled in from reference TRBV5-4 and TRBJ2-3, reads ETGVTQSPTHLIKTRGQQVTLRCSSQSGHNTVSWYQQALGQGPQFIFQYYREEENGRGNFPPRFSGLQFPNYSSELNVNALELDDSALYLCASSSGLAGVTDTQYFGPGTRLTVL.

The V gene is TRBV19, the J gene TRBJ2-2; D is perhaps TRBD2 (5 bases). The V gene lost 6 bases and the J gene lost 4 bases, with 9 bases spanning the gap. Germline V gene data show CDR1 as LNHDA and CDR2 as SQIVND (reference sequence). The CDR3 consists of 13 residues. CDR3 DNA sequence: TGTGCCAGTAGAGGGCGGGCCACCGGGGAGCTGTTTTTT. This sequence encodes CASRGRATGELFF.

This chain links TRBV18 with TRBJ1-2; 8 nucleotides agree with TRBD1. The CDR3 sequence is 14 residues long. The V segment lost 2 bases and the J segment 5 bases; nucleotides outside the gene matches: 4. Germline assignment: CDR1 KGHSH and CDR2 LQKENI. In DNA form, the CDR3 reads TGTGCCAGCTCACCAACCGGGACAGGTTATGGCTACACCTTC. Translated: CASSPTGTGYGYTF. The complete variable domain, with remaining parts taken from reference TRBV18 and TRBJ1-2, reads NAGVMQNPRHLVRRRGQEARLRCSPMKGHSHVYWYRQLPEEGLKFMVYLQKENIIDESGMPKERFSAEFPKEGPSILRIQQVVRGDSAAYFCASSPTGTGYGYTFGSGTRLTVV.

The V and J genes are TRBV5-6 and TRBJ1-3, with TRBD1 as a possible D gene (6 bases). Germline values: CDR1 SGHDT, CDR2 YYEEEE. Deletions cut 1 base from V and 0 bases from J, with 8 bases between. The CDR3 covers 15 residues. CDR3 coding DNA: TGTGCCAGCAGCTTGAGGGGGAGCTCTGGAAACACCATATATTTT. It encodes CASSLRGSSGNTIYF.

The chain has TRBV7-2 and TRBJ2-7; a weak D match, TRBD1 (6 bases). Trimming shortened V by 6 bases and J by 4 bases, and 10 bases separated the two germline ends. The CDR3 extends over 12 amino acids. Per the germline V gene, CDR1 is SGHTA and CDR2 is FQGNSA. CDR3 amino acids: CASSYTGYEQYF. DNA of the CDR3: TGTGCCAGCAGTTATACAGGGTACGAGCAGTACTTC. The full variable domain, with the rest looked up from reference TRBV7-2 and TRBJ2-7, is GAGVSQSPSNKVTEKGKDVELRCDPISGHTALYWYRQSLGQGLEFLIYFQGNSAPDKSGLPSDRFSAERTGGSVSTLTIQRTQQEDSAVYLCASSYTGYEQYFGPGTRLTVT.

The chain carries TRBV6-6 and TRBJ2-7, with D perhaps TRBD1 (5 bases). The CDR3 is 14 amino acids. Trimming took 2 bases from V and 2 from J, leaving 10 bases between them. In germline, CDR1 is MNHNY, CDR2 SVGAGI (reference sequence). The DNA of the CDR3 is TGTGCCAGCAGTTACGAGGTAGGGGCCTACGAGCAGTACTTC. Amino acids: CASSYEVGAYEQYF.

The rearrangement joins TRBV9 to TRBJ2-3; 7 bases are a match to TRBD2. Trimming cost V 0 bases and J 3 bases; bases outside gene matches: 1. The CDR3 totals 14 residues. CDR1 is SGDLS and CDR2 is YYNGEE in the germline V gene. The CDR3 DNA reads TGTGCCAGCAGCGTAGCTAGCGGTACAGATACGCAGTATTTT. This encodes CASSVASGTDTQYF. Drawing the rest from reference TRBV9 and TRBJ2-3, the complete variable domain is DSGVTQTPKHLITATGQRVTLRCSPRSGDLSVYWYQQSLDQGLQFLIQYYNGEERAKGNILERFSAQQFPDLHSELNLSSLELGDSALYFCASSVASGTDTQYFGPGTRLTVL.

The chain uses TRBV27 and TRBJ1-1, with 8 nucleotides matching TRBD1. Germline-derived CDR1 and CDR2 are MNHEY and SMNVEV (reference sequence). This CDR3 has 16 amino acids. The trim removed 1 base at V and 0 bases at J, leaving 4 bases unmatched. CDR3 DNA sequence: TGTGCCAGCAGTTTATACAGGGGGACCATGAACACTGAAGCTTTCTTT. This gives the protein CASSLYRGTMNTEAFF.

The chain recombines TRBV19 with TRBJ2-3; 9 nucleotides agree with TRBD2. The germline V gene has CDR1 LNHDA and CDR2 SQIVND (reference sequence). This CDR3 is built from 14 residues. Losses at the gene ends were 8 bases for V and 3 bases for J; bases not matched to a gene: 6. The CDR3 DNA follows: TGTGCCAGTCGTGGGCGGGGGGGAACAGATACGCAGTATTTT. Translated, it gives CASRGRGGTDTQYF.

The chain has TRBV5-4 and TRBJ2-3; tentatively, D is TRBD2 (5 bases). Germline-derived CDR1 and CDR2 are SGHNT and YYREEE (reference sequence). V was cut by 0 bases and J by 8 bases, with 19 bases left in between. CDR3 length: 16 amino acids. The CDR3 DNA sequence: TGTGCCAGCAGCTTGGCGCGGGCCCGCAGCCGGGGTACGCAGTATTTT. It is translated as CASSLARARSRGTQYF.

This chain links TRBV19 with TRBJ1-2, with 12 bases aligning to TRBD1. V dropped 4 bases and J dropped 0; count of bases not matched to a gene: 3. Per germline, CDR1 LNHDA and CDR2 SQIVND (reference sequence). The CDR3 runs to 16 residues. The CDR3 coding sequence is TGTGCCAGTAGTAGCGGGACAGGGGGCACTAACTATGGCTACACCTTC. Protein: CASSSGTGGTNYGYTF.

The chain is built from TRBV6-1 and TRBJ2-4, with a possible D match to TRBD2 (6 bases). Trimming removed 3 bases from V and 7 bases from J, with 10 bases in between. The CDR3 has 13 amino acids. Looked up from germline, CDR1 is MNHNS and CDR2 is SASEGT. Here the CDR3 reads CASSELEGNIQYF. The CDR3 DNA sequence: TGTGCCAGCAGTGAGTTGGAGGGGAACATTCAGTACTTC.

This chain links TRBV5-1 with TRBJ2-3; 10 bases match TRBD2. V shed 0 bases and J 2 bases; nucleotides not matched to a gene: 3. The germline gives CDR1 SGHRS, CDR2 YFSETQ. The CDR3 is made up of 16 amino acids. CDR3 in amino acids: CASSLAAGGNTDTQYF. The CDR3 coding sequence is TGCGCCAGCAGCTTGGCAGCGGGGGGGAACACAGATACGCAGTATTTT.

J is TRBJ2-3 and V is TRBV27, with 7 bases matching TRBD1. Per germline, CDR1 MNHEY and CDR2 SMNVEV (reference sequence). V lost 5 bases to trimming and J lost 1 base; unmatched junction nucleotides: 3. The CDR3 covers 14 residues. The CDR3 bases are TGTGCCAGCAGTAACACAGGGGGCACAGATACGCAGTATTTT. This gives the protein CASSNTGGTDTQYF.

J is TRBJ2-7 and V is TRBV7-9; 8 bases align to TRBD2. Germline trimming cut 5 bases from V and 6 bases from J; bases unmatched to any gene: 6. This CDR3 region has 13 residues. Germline lookup yields CDR1 SEHNR and CDR2 FQNEAQ (reference sequence). The CDR3 loop is CASSSGLAREQYF. Here the CDR3 DNA reads TGTGCCAGCAGCAGCGGACTAGCCCGCGAGCAGTACTTC.

The J gene is TRBJ2-3, the V gene TRBV29-1; 8 nucleotides agree with TRBD2. The length of the CDR3 is 13 residues. Trimming took 5 bases from V and 5 from J; bases not matched to a gene: 6. The germline CDR1 and CDR2 sequences are SQVTM and ANQGSEA. This CDR3 reads CSVSSGKKDTQYF. In DNA form, the CDR3 reads TGCAGCGTTAGTAGCGGGAAAAAAGATACGCAGTATTTT.

The chain couples TRBV30 to TRBJ2-3, with 16 bases matching TRBD2. Germline V CDR1 and CDR2: GTSNPN, SVGIG (reference sequence). The CDR3 sequence is 24 residues long. With V trimmed by 0 bases and J by 1 base, 22 bases remained unmatched. The CDR3: CAWSVPWGELSGLAGGPRTDTQYF. CDR3 nucleotide sequence: TGTGCCTGGAGTGTACCTTGGGGGGAACTGTCGGGACTAGCGGGAGGGCCCCGCACAGATACGCAGTATTTT.

In this sample, this clone turned up once. The chain carries TRBV7-2 and TRBJ2-3; no firm D call. Looked up from germline, CDR1 is SGHTA and CDR2 is FQGNSA. The ends were cut back, 1 base at V and 5 bases at J, with 4 bases in the middle. The CDR3 has 12 amino acids. CDR3 bases: TGTGCCAGCAGCTTAGTAGTAGATACGCAGTATTTT. Encoded protein: CASSLVVDTQYF. Based on the CDR3 plus reference TRBV7-2 and TRBJ2-3, the full variable domain is GAGVSQSPSNKVTEKGKDVELRCDPISGHTALYWYRQSLGQGLEFLIYFQGNSAPDKSGLPSDRFSAERTGGSVSTLTIQRTQQEDSAVYLCASSLVVDTQYFGPGTRLTVL.

The V gene is TRBV7-9, the J gene TRBJ2-3, with D uncertain. V lost 2 bases, J lost 6 bases, and 12 bases lay in between. The CDR3 is made up of 14 amino acids. CDR1 and CDR2 from the germline V gene are SEHNR and FQNEAQ (reference sequence). CDR3 nucleotides: TGTGCCAGCAGCTTAATGAGTACGTCGGATACGCAGTATTTT. Residues: CASSLMSTSDTQYF.